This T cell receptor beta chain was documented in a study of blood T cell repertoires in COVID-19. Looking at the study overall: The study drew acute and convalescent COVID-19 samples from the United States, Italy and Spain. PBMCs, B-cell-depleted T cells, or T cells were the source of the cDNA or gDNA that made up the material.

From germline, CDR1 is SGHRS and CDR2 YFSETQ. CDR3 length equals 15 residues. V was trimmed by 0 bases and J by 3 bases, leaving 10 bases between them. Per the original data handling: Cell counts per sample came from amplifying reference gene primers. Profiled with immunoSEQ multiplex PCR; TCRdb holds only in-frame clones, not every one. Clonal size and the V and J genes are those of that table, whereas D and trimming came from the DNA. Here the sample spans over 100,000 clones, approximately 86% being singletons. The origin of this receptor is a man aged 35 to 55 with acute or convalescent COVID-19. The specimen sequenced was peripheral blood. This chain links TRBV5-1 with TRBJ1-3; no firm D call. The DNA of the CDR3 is TGCGCCAGCAGCTTGGACCTCAGGCGTGGAAACACCATATATTTT. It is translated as CASSLDLRRGNTIYF.